This T cell receptor (beta chain) stems from a study of control samples from healthy donors and cancer patients. The ends lost 2 bases at V and 8 bases at J; junction bases unmatched: 8. The CDR3 has 15 amino acids. The germline CDR1 and CDR2 sequences are SNHLY and FYNNEI. TCRdb keeps only in-frame clones here, not all; method: immunoSEQ multiplex PCR. This sample yields tens of thousands of clones, of which around 75% are seen a single time; 17% belongs to the top ten. The origin of this receptor is a male donor with melanoma. V gene TRBV2 combines with J gene TRBJ1-2; 10 bases align to TRBD1. Specimen: formalin-fixed, paraffin-embedded tissue. The CDR3 loop is CASSEMPGTGVGYTF. CDR3 coding DNA: TGTGCCAGCAGTGAAATGCCCGGGACAGGGGTAGGCTACACCTTC.